This TCR beta chain originates from a study of Tregs in tolerant kidney transplant recipients. Study-wide points: Biological reproducibility was not directly addressed in this study.

On this clone itself: Its antigen is as yet unknown.

Method: immunoSEQ multiplex PCR; TCRdb's copy keeps in-frame clones and lacks some. The sample records tens of thousands of clones, more than 80% being singletons. The sample consisted of CD8+ T cells from blood. The TCR sequence derives from a human donor in good health.

The CDR3 reads CASSSGTRSDEQFF. In nucleotides, the CDR3 is TGTGCCAGCAGTTCCGGGACTAGAAGTGATGAGCAGTTCTTC. The chain carries TRBV6-6 and TRBJ2-1; 8 bases map to TRBD2. CDR1 is MNHNY and CDR2 is SVGAGI in the germline V gene (reference sequence). Trimming at V came to 4 bases and at J to 8 bases, leaving 7 bases not matched to a gene. The CDR3 loop spans 14 amino acids.